The 18 T cell receptor beta chains below all came from one sample that was sequenced in a study of cytomegalovirus exposure and HLA in healthy donors. With 60 Vbeta and 13 Jbeta primers, the PCR was carried out. Measured with immunoSEQ multiplex PCR; TCRdb has only the in-frame clones, and not every one. The table has some 120,000 clones, around 73% seen once. Sequenced input: PBMCs. These receptor sequences come from a man aged 25 to 40 in good health and CMV-seropositive.

This chain links TRBV9 with TRBJ2-1; 12 nucleotides align to TRBD2. CDR3 length: 18 amino acids. Germline CDR1 reads SGDLS; CDR2 reads YYNGEE. The J segment lost 4 bases and the V segment lost 4 bases, leaving 12 bases of the junction unmatched. The CDR3 sequence: CASSPRLAGVPKYNEQFF. Here the CDR3 DNA reads TGTGCCAGCAGCCCCCGACTAGCGGGAGTCCCGAAGTACAATGAGCAGTTCTTC.

The chain carries TRBV30 and TRBJ2-7; TRBD2 matches 9 bases. This CDR3 contains 16 residues. In germline, CDR1 is GTSNPN, CDR2 SVGIG (reference sequence). V was pared by 7 bases and J by 1 base, with 14 bases of the junction left unmatched. CDR3 DNA: TGTGCCTCTTCCTTAGCGGGAGCCCAGGAATCCTACGAGCAGTACTTC. Translating it yields CASSLAGAQESYEQYF.

This clone showed up just once. This chain uses TRBV2 with TRBJ2-5; 9 bases fit TRBD1. The end of the DNA is better explained by TRBJ2-7, so the J call may be wrong. This CDR3 is built from 12 residues. Germline CDR1 and CDR2: SNHLY and FYNNEI. This CDR3 is CASSYRGPEQYF. Written as DNA, the CDR3 is TGTGCCAGCAGTTACAGGGGGCCCGAGCAGTACTTC.

V usage is TRBV28 and J usage is TRBJ2-7; D perhaps matches TRBD2 (6 bases). V dropped 1 base and J dropped 2 bases, with 15 bases sitting between them. The CDR3 sequence is 16 residues long. Per germline, CDR1 MDHEN and CDR2 SYDVKM. CDR3 bases: TGTGCCAGCAGTTTATCCCGGACTATCCCTACCTACGAGCAGTACTTC. Residues: CASSLSRTIPTYEQYF.

The chain couples TRBV7-3 to TRBJ2-5; 12 positions match TRBD2. CDR3 size: 16 residues. V lost 3 bases, J lost 4 bases, and 6 bases stayed unmatched. Germline V CDR1 and CDR2: SGHTA, FQGTGA. DNA for the CDR3: TGTGCCAGCAGCTTCGCTAGCGGGAGGGCCGGAGAGACCCAGTACTTC. It translates to CASSFASGRAGETQYF. Full variable domain (missing parts from reference TRBV7-3 and TRBJ2-5): GAGVSQTPSNKVTEKGKYVELRCDPISGHTALYWYRQSLGQGPEFLIYFQGTGAADDSGLPNDRFFAVRPEGSVSTLKIQRTERGDSAVYLCASSFASGRAGETQYFGPGTRLLVL.

V is TRBV5-1 and J is TRBJ2-1; 11 nucleotides match TRBD2. Germline CDR1 is SGHRS and CDR2 is YFSETQ. The CDR3 extends over 14 amino acids. Trimming cost V 5 bases and J 9 bases; bases outside gene matches: 7. CDR3 nucleotides: TGCGCCAGCAGGGATAATCTAGCGGGAGGTGAGCAGTTCTTC. This codes for CASRDNLAGGEQFF.

The V call is TRBV11-2, the J call TRBJ2-2; tentatively, D is TRBD1 (6 bases). Germline values: CDR1 SGHAT, CDR2 FQNNGV. There are 16 residues in the CDR3. V was shortened by 2 bases and J by 5 bases, with 15 bases between the two germline ends. The CDR3 region has the DNA TGTGCCAGCAGCTTACCACAGGGAAGTCGAACCGGGGAGCTGTTTTTT. This sequence encodes CASSLPQGSRTGELFF.

CDR3: CASSLRGTGYPVTEAFF. CDR3 DNA: TGCGCCAGCAGCTTGAGGGGCACAGGCTATCCTGTGACTGAAGCTTTCTTT. The V and J genes are TRBV5-1 and TRBJ1-1; TRBD1 is a possible D gene (5 bases). V was shortened by 1 base and J by 5 bases, with 21 bases between the two germline ends. The CDR3 has 17 amino acids. Germline assignment: CDR1 SGHRS and CDR2 YFSETQ.

The chain recombines TRBV19 with TRBJ2-7, with TRBD2 matching over 10 bases. Germline V CDR1 and CDR2: LNHDA, SQIVND (reference sequence). The ends lost 3 bases at V and 2 bases at J; junction bases unmatched: 22. This CDR3 is built from 21 residues. The CDR3 loop is CASSMTASVGLASPGTYEQYF. The CDR3 DNA is TGTGCCAGTAGTATGACTGCCTCGGTGGGACTAGCGTCGCCGGGAACCTACGAGCAGTACTTC. Supplemented by reference TRBV19 and TRBJ2-7, the full variable domain reads DGGITQSPKYLFRKEGQNVTLSCEQNLNHDAMYWYRQDPGQGLRLIYYSQIVNDFQKGDIAEGYSVSREKKESFPLTVTSAQKNPTAFYLCASSMTASVGLASPGTYEQYFGPGTRLTVT.

On this clone: The DNA is omitted, as the CDR3 cannot be located on it reliably, and the CDR3 follows TCRdb's listing. The chain carries TRBV11-3 and TRBJ1-1; no check of the table's D call, TRBD1, against the DNA was made. Germline V CDR1 and CDR2: SGHNT, YENEEA. The CDR3 has 20 amino acids, counting both end residues. CDR3 residues: CASRFGPGGKVDTPNTEAFF.

The chain uses TRBV7-2 and TRBJ2-7; no clear D. Trimming pared 3 bases from V and 1 base from J, leaving 7 bases between. CDR3 size: 13 residues. Looked up from germline, CDR1 is SGHTA and CDR2 is FQGNSA. The DNA of the CDR3 is TGTGCCAGCAGCTTTGTTTCTTCCTACGAGCAGTACTTC. This codes for CASSFVSSYEQYF.

The gene calls are TRBV25-1 and TRBJ2-5; 12 positions match TRBD1. The J segment lost 5 bases and the V segment lost 1 base, leaving 5 bases of the junction unmatched. This CDR3 contains 16 residues. Germline CDR1 MGHDK, CDR2 SYGVNS. The CDR3 DNA reads TGTGCCAGCAGTGAATCTAGGGACAGGGGGCCGGAGACCCAGTACTTC. Its translation: CASSESRDRGPETQYF.

The chain employs TRBV2 and TRBJ2-3, with TRBD1 matching over 7 bases. The CDR3 length is 17 residues. CDR1 is SNHLY, CDR2 FYNNEI, per germline. The J segment lost 3 bases and the V segment lost 8 bases, leaving 17 bases of the junction unmatched. The CDR3 DNA is TGTGCCAGCCGGAAGAATAGAGGGACAGCAGGAACAGATACGCAGTATTTT. Translation gives CASRKNRGTAGTDTQYF. Supplemented by reference TRBV2 and TRBJ2-3, the full variable domain reads EPEVTQTPSHQVTQMGQEVILRCVPISNHLYFYWYRQILGQKVEFLVSFYNNEISEKSEIFDDQFSVERPDGSNFTLKIRSTKLEDSAMYFCASRKNRGTAGTDTQYFGPGTRLTVL.

The chain recombines TRBV27 with TRBJ2-3; 9 positions match TRBD2. CDR1 MNHEY and CDR2 SMNVEV come from the germline V gene (reference sequence). The CDR3 consists of 16 residues. The ends lost 5 bases at V and 1 base at J; junction bases unmatched: 7. CDR3 residues: CASSAGSGSGTDTQYF. As DNA, the CDR3 is TGTGCCAGCAGTGCTGGTAGCGGGAGTGGCACAGATACGCAGTATTTT.

The V gene is TRBV6-4, the J gene TRBJ2-7; D is unresolved. Germline V gene sequence: CDR1 MRHNA, CDR2 SNTAGT. This CDR3 comprises 15 residues. V was shortened by 9 bases and J by 2 bases, with 20 bases between the two germline ends. In DNA, the CDR3 is TGTGCCAGAAGACAACAGCTCTACAATCCCTACGAGCAGTACTTC. Its protein is CARRQQLYNPYEQYF.

V and J are TRBV13 and TRBJ2-7; the match to TRBD1 covers 9 bases. The CDR3 totals 15 residues. Germline V gene lookup returns CDR1 PRHDT and CDR2 FYEKMQ (reference sequence). V lost 4 bases, J lost 1 base, and 5 bases stayed unmatched. CDR3 DNA sequence: TGTGCCAGCAGCTCGGGACAGGGTAAGTCCTACGAGCAGTACTTC. The encoded protein is CASSSGQGKSYEQYF.

J is TRBJ1-1 and V is TRBV7-8; perhaps TRBD1 as D (5 bases). The ends were cut back, 3 bases at V and 5 bases at J, with 10 bases in the middle. CDR1 is SGHVS, CDR2 FQNEAQ, per germline. The CDR3 consists of 13 residues. CDR3 nucleotide sequence: TGTGCCAGCAGCTTCCTTAGGGGTACTGAAGCTTTCTTT. Its protein product is CASSFLRGTEAFF.

The chain combines TRBV10-1 with TRBJ2-1, with TRBD2 matching 9 bases. This CDR3 has 16 amino acids. Germline V lookup: CDR1 WNHNN, CDR2 SYGVQD (reference sequence). With 5 bases clipped from V and 7 bases from J, the junction kept 12 bases outside the gene matches. This CDR3 reads CASSLSGRGDFNEQFF. CDR3 coding DNA: TGCGCCAGCAGTCTTAGCGGGAGAGGGGATTTTAATGAGCAGTTCTTC.